What follows are 26 T cell receptor beta chains derived from one specimen sequenced in a study of metastatic and nonmetastatic thyroid tumors (dated by TCRdb to 2019 to 2021). None of the patients had been given any treatment before thyroid surgery. Libraries were made using PCR. The sequencer listed for this sample is Illumina HiSeq 4000. TCRdb reanalyzed the raw reads on its own, using fastp at Q25 for trimming and MiXCR for clone calling, and kept in-frame beta chains. The sample yields approximately 30,000 clones; around 30% were counted once. The leading ten clones occupy 32% of the sample. Sequenced input: blood. These receptors were collected from a female donor with papillary thyroid cancer or a benign thyroid nodule (not recorded which). Some clones in this sample may be carry-over from other donors' samples.

There are many counts of this clone. The chain couples TRBV3-2 to TRBJ1-5; the table's D gene call, TRBD1, was not cross checked with the DNA. TRBV3-2 is reported as a pseudogene. This CDR3 region has 19 residues. CDR3: CASSPESGTGGLVNQPQHF. In DNA form, the CDR3 reads TGTGCCAGCAGCCCAGAATCCGGGACAGGGGGCTTAGTGAATCAGCCCCAGCATTTT.

The V call is TRBV11-3, the J call TRBJ2-7; D not resolved. The germline V gene has CDR1 SGHNT and CDR2 YENEEA. The CDR3 totals 15 residues. V was shortened by 0 bases and J by 1 base, with 10 bases between the two germline ends. CDR3 bases: TGTGCCAGCAGCTTAGATGTGGCAGCTTCCTACGAGCAGTACTTC. This codes for CASSLDVAASYEQYF.

The chain links TRBV20-1 to TRBJ1-1; unclear D gene. The CDR3 is 12 residues long. CDR1 is DFQATT, CDR2 SNEGSKA, per germline (reference sequence). Trimming took 3 bases from V and 6 from J, leaving 11 bases between them. The CDR3 region has the DNA TGCAGTGCTAGGAGTAGGGCTGCTGAAGCTTTCTTT. Its protein is CSARSRAAEAFF.

This clone was seen repeatedly, ten times or more. The V gene is TRBV20-1, the J gene TRBJ1-2, with 8 bases lining up with TRBD1. Germline loops: CDR1 DFQATT, CDR2 SNEGSKA (reference sequence). The CDR3 consists of 16 residues. V gave up 0 bases and J gave up 4 bases; unmatched junction bases: 10. This CDR3 is CSARDPGGQAVYGYTF. CDR3 in DNA: TGCAGTGCTAGAGACCCCGGGGGACAGGCCGTCTATGGCTACACCTTC.

As to this clone: Given a much more abundant clone one base away, this may be a read error. Other DNA variants within this sample encode the same CDR3. The chain combines TRBV5-5 with TRBJ1-1; D call uncertain. Trimming shortened V by 4 bases and J by 1 base, and 11 bases separated the two germline ends. Per the germline V gene, CDR1 is SGHKS and CDR2 is YYEKEE (reference sequence). The CDR3 spans 14 residues. The CDR3, as DNA: TGTGCCAGCAGCCTGGGTTTTGGGAACACTGAAGCTTTCTTT. This gives the protein CASSLGFGNTEAFF.

The chain carries TRBV6-4 and TRBJ1-6; 7 positions agree with TRBD1. The CDR3 has 15 amino acids. The germline V gene encodes CDR1 MRHNA and CDR2 SNTAGT. The trim removed 6 bases at V and 7 bases at J, leaving 9 bases unmatched. CDR3 DNA sequence: TGTGCCAGCAGCGTCGGGCCAGGGGGGAATTCACCCCTCCACTTT. Protein: CASSVGPGGNSPLHF.

Notes on this clone: Germline is not matched at one junction end, which may reflect a read error. The chain's CDR3 is CASSLEASCSYNEQFF. As DNA, the CDR3 is TGTGCCAGCAGCTTGGAAGCTTCGTGCTCCTACAATGAGCAGTTCTTC. The J gene is TRBJ2-1, the V gene TRBV5-1; D gene ambiguous. This CDR3 spans 16 amino acids. CDR1 and CDR2 from the germline V gene are SGHRS and YFSETQ.

This clone was recorded many times. This chain uses TRBV20-1 with TRBJ2-3; D possibly corresponds to TRBD2 (5 bases). The length of the CDR3 is 14 residues. Trimming stripped 4 bases from V and 0 bases from J, with 11 bases between. Germline V lookup: CDR1 DFQATT, CDR2 SNEGSKA (reference sequence). The CDR3 protein is CSAILATSTDTQYF. Written as DNA, the CDR3 is TGCAGTGCTATATTAGCGACTAGCACAGATACGCAGTATTTT.

This rearrangement joins TRBV20-1 to TRBJ2-1; the match to TRBD2 covers 10 bases. Looked up from germline, CDR1 is DFQATT and CDR2 is SNEGSKA (reference sequence). The V gene end was trimmed by 3 bases and the J gene end by 8 bases; junction bases not matched to a gene: 19. The CDR3 spans 18 residues. The CDR3 protein is CSASDTGTSVLQQDEQFF. The CDR3 nucleotides are TGCAGTGCTAGCGATACAGGGACTAGCGTTCTCCAGCAGGATGAGCAGTTCTTC.

This clone has a count of ten or more. The V and J genes are TRBV5-1 and TRBJ1-4; the D is unclear. V shed 4 bases and J shed 5 bases, with 12 bases lying between them. The CDR3 consists of 14 residues. The V gene's germline CDR1 is SGHRS and CDR2 YFSETQ. CDR3 DNA sequence: TGCGCCAGCAGCCCGGCGGGGAGGAATGAAAAACTGTTTTTT. Amino acids: CASSPAGRNEKLFF.

This clone was observed at least ten times. The chain couples TRBV18 to TRBJ2-1; 13 bases are shared with TRBD2. The V segment lost 3 bases and the J segment 9 bases; nucleotides outside the gene matches: 14. The CDR3 is 18 amino acids. Germline CDR1 KGHSH, CDR2 LQKENI. CDR3 coding DNA: TGTGCCAGCTCACCGGGGACCGGGACTAGCGGGAAGGATCCTGAGCAGTTCTTC. It encodes CASSPGTGTSGKDPEQFF.

The rearrangement joins TRBV30 to TRBJ1-1, with a possible D match to TRBD1 (5 bases). CDR3 length: 15 residues. Trimming removed 0 bases from V and 5 bases from J, with 16 bases in between. CDR1 and CDR2 from the germline V gene are GTSNPN and SVGIG (reference sequence). Here the CDR3 reads CAWSVWGWWRTEAFF. The CDR3 nucleotides read TGTGCCTGGAGTGTATGGGGGTGGTGGCGGACTGAAGCTTTCTTT.

This clone was seen at least ten times. The V gene is TRBV4-1, the J gene TRBJ1-5; D may be TRBD1 (6 bases). The CDR3 contains 17 residues. CDR1 and CDR2 from the germline V gene are MGHRA and YSYEKL. Trimming cost V 3 bases and J 2 bases, with 17 bases left between them. The CDR3 DNA is TGCGCCAGCAGCCATGTAATCAGGGGTAGACGCAATCAGCCCCAGCATTTT. Its translation is CASSHVIRGRRNQPQHF.

V gene TRBV19 combines with J gene TRBJ2-7, with 11 bases that match TRBD2. Per the germline V gene, CDR1 is LNHDA and CDR2 is SQIVND (reference sequence). The CDR3 is 15 residues long. With 3 bases clipped from V and 4 bases from J, the junction kept 5 bases outside the gene matches. The CDR3, as DNA: TGTGCCAGTAGTATTCCCCTAGCGGGAGGTTACGAGCAGTACGTC. It yields the protein CASSIPLAGGYEQYV.

Here the CDR3 reads CSVARQGSTEAFF. CDR3 coding DNA: TGCAGTGTCGCCCGACAGGGATCCACTGAAGCTTTCTTT. The chain links TRBV20-1 to TRBJ1-1, with 7 nucleotides matching TRBD1. Trimming removed 7 bases from V and 4 bases from J; junction bases left unmatched: 9. The CDR3 length is 13 residues. Germline CDR1 reads DFQATT; CDR2 reads SNEGSKA (reference sequence).

This clone has ten or more counts. The chain joins TRBV4-2 to TRBJ2-1, with a weak D call TRBD2 (7 bases). Germline loops: CDR1 LGHNA, CDR2 YNFKEQ. Trimming stripped 0 bases from V and 6 bases from J, with 24 bases between. The CDR3 is 19 amino acids. The CDR3 nucleotides read TGTGCCAGCAGCCAAGATCCACGTAGGGGGAGGGCCTCTGGCAATGAGCAGTTCTTC. Translation gives CASSQDPRRGRASGNEQFF.

This chain joins TRBV19 and TRBJ2-7, with a tentative D call TRBD2 (6 bases). V was pared by 4 bases and J by 3 bases, with 19 bases between. The germline CDR1 and CDR2 sequences are LNHDA and SQIVND (reference sequence). The CDR3 runs 16 residues. The CDR3 sequence: CASSRAGGETVYEQYF. In DNA, the CDR3 is TGTGCCAGTAGTAGGGCGGGCGGGGAGACGGTCTACGAGCAGTACTTC.

This clone came up many times. This rearrangement joins TRBV5-4 to TRBJ2-7, with 8 bases identical to TRBD1. V dropped 4 bases and J dropped 1; count of bases not matched to a gene: 4. Germline values: CDR1 SGHNT, CDR2 YYREEE (reference sequence). The CDR3 consists of 14 residues. CDR3 DNA sequence: TGTGCCAGCAGCCATTGGGACAGGTCCTACGAGCAGTACTTC. Translated, it gives CASSHWDRSYEQYF.

At least ten counts were recorded for this clone. The rearrangement links TRBV6-1 to TRBJ2-3; the D is unclear. Germline V gene lookup returns CDR1 MNHNS and CDR2 SASEGT. This CDR3 contains 11 residues. Trimming removed 6 bases from V and 2 bases from J, with 3 bases in between. CDR3 sequence: CASSNTDTQYF. The CDR3, as DNA: TGTGCCAGCAGCAACACAGATACGCAGTATTTT.

In its sample, this clone was seen many times. A much larger clone lies a single base off, so this may be a read error. Other DNA sequences in the same sample also yield this CDR3. The chain links TRBV6-1 to TRBJ1-4, with TRBD1 identical over 8 bases. The CDR3 runs 15 residues. Germline lookup yields CDR1 MNHNS and CDR2 SASEGT. This chain's CDR3 is CASRSSGQGNEKLFF. CDR3 bases: TGCGCCAGCAGATCGTCCGGACAGGGTAATGAAAAGCTGTTTTTT.

Comment on this clone: Germline and junction disagree at one end, which may indicate a read error. The V call is TRBV11-2, the J call TRBJ1-5, with 7 bases aligning to TRBD1. From germline, CDR1 is SGHAT and CDR2 FQNNGV. This CDR3 is 16 amino acids long. CDR3 amino acids: CASSSYVDRLISPQNF. CDR3 nucleotide sequence: TGTGCGAGCAGCTCTTATGTGGACAGGTTAATCAGCCCCCAGAATTTT.

This clone showed up many times. J is TRBJ2-1 and V is TRBV12-3 or TRBV12-4, with D hard to call. Trimming took 5 bases from V and 5 from J, leaving 10 bases between them. The CDR3 is 13 amino acids. CDR3 in amino acids: CASSPDGNNEQFF. DNA for the CDR3: TGTGCCAGCAGTCCGGACGGAAACAATGAGCAGTTCTTC.

There are a few counts of this clone. A much larger clone differs from this one at a single base, so this may be a read error. The chain recombines TRBV2 with TRBJ2-2; 8 bases match TRBD2. Germline assignment: CDR1 SNHLY and CDR2 FYNNEI. This CDR3 has 13 residues. Trimming took 7 bases from V and 6 from J; bases not matched to a gene: 4. The CDR3 region is CASKAGAPGELFF. Written as DNA, the CDR3 is TGTGCCAGCAAAGCGGGAGCCCCCGGGGAGCTGTTTTTT.

This clone was recorded at least ten times. The DNA for the CDR3 is TGTGCCAGCAGCGACGGGGGTGGCTACACCTTC. Translation: CASSDGGGYTF. The chain joins TRBV6-4 to TRBJ1-2, with D tentatively TRBD1 (5 bases). Germline-derived CDR1 and CDR2 are MRHNA and SNTAGT. The CDR3 length is 11 residues. V was pared by 6 bases and J by 7 bases, with 9 bases between.

This clone showed up many times. This chain uses TRBV30 with TRBJ1-5; D remains unclear. CDR3 length: 17 amino acids. V shed 2 bases and J shed 7 bases, with 24 bases lying between them. Germline loops: CDR1 GTSNPN, CDR2 SVGIG (reference sequence). The CDR3 spells CAWSSLEGDFQRQPQHF. CDR3 DNA sequence: TGTGCCTGGAGTTCTCTAGAGGGAGACTTTCAGAGGCAGCCCCAGCATTTT. The complete variable domain, with remaining parts taken from reference TRBV30 and TRBJ1-5, reads SQTIHQWPATLVQPVGSPLSLECTVEGTSNPNLYWYRQAAGRGLQLLFYSVGIGQISSEVPQNLSASRPQDRQFILSSKKLLLSDSGFYLCAWSSLEGDFQRQPQHFGDGTRLSIL.

This clone was observed many times. J is TRBJ2-1 and V is TRBV2; 11 positions agree with TRBD1. This CDR3 contains 14 residues. The V segment lost 6 bases and the J segment 7 bases; nucleotides outside the gene matches: 5. Germline values: CDR1 SNHLY, CDR2 FYNNEI. The CDR3, as DNA: TGTGCCAGCAGCGCCGGGACAGGGGGTAATGAGCAGTTCTTC. Encoded protein: CASSAGTGGNEQFF.